A single sample is the source of the 20 T cell receptor beta chains below, sequenced in a study of CD8 T cells in ankylosing spondylitis. TCRdb reanalysed the 5' RACE reads using MiXCR and keeps one entry per CDR3 protein. There are hundreds of thousands of distinct CDR3 sequences in the sample; 17% occur only once, and 0.85% to 1.3% lies in the top ten. Study outcomes and limitations: Roughly eight highly homologous variants made up a TCR beta motif that seemed to typify ankylosing spondylitis blood.

No cognate antigen is known for these TCRs. Sequenced input: blood, either unsorted or a sorted T cell fraction (not recorded which). These receptor sequences come from a male donor with ankylosing spondylitis.

This clonotype came up many times. J is TRBJ2-4 and V is TRBV3-1, with a tentative D call TRBD1 (6 bases). This CDR3 spans 14 amino acids. Trimming cost V 3 bases and J 7 bases, with 13 bases left between them. Germline CDR1 is LGHDT and CDR2 is YNNKEL (reference sequence). In DNA, the CDR3 is TGTGCCAGCAGCCATAACCAGGGGTTCAACATTCAGTACTTC. It is translated as CASSHNQGFNIQYF. The variable domain in full, completed from reference TRBV3-1 and TRBJ2-4, reads DTAVSQTPKYLVTQMGNDKSIKCEQNLGHDTMYWYKQDSKKFLKIMFSYNNKELIINETVPNRFSPKSPDKAHLNLHINSLELGDSAVYFCASSHNQGFNIQYFGAGTRLSVL.

The V gene is TRBV6-4, the J gene TRBJ1-2; D is unresolved. The CDR3 is made up of 12 amino acids. V was trimmed by 6 bases and J by 4 bases, leaving 9 bases between them. CDR1 is MRHNA and CDR2 is SNTAGT in the germline V gene. In nucleotides, the CDR3 is TGTGCCAGCAGCCCAGAAGCCTATGGCTACACCTTC. Protein sequence: CASSPEAYGYTF.

The chain couples TRBV3-1 to TRBJ1-2, with 8 bases identical to TRBD1. V dropped 3 bases and J dropped 5; count of bases not matched to a gene: 5. The CDR3 sequence is 14 residues long. Looked up from germline, CDR1 is LGHDT and CDR2 is YNNKEL (reference sequence). CDR3 residues: CASSHLDRGYGYTF. The CDR3 DNA is TGTGCCAGCAGCCATCTCGACAGGGGTTATGGCTACACCTTC.

This clonotype has a single count. V and J are TRBV6-1 and TRBJ1-2, with 9 bases identical to TRBD1. After removal of 6 bases from V and 0 bases from J, the junction contained 2 bases not matched to a gene. The CDR3 contains 14 residues. Germline assignment: CDR1 MNHNS and CDR2 SASEGT. CDR3 protein: CASRDRGTNYGYTF. CDR3 nucleotides: TGTGCCAGCAGGGACAGGGGCACTAACTATGGCTACACCTTC.

This clonotype was counted only a few times. V and J are TRBV3-1 and TRBJ1-1; a possible D gene is TRBD1 (5 bases). This CDR3 is built from 16 residues. Trimming cost V 1 base and J 4 bases, with 16 bases left between them. From germline, CDR1 is LGHDT and CDR2 YNNKEL (reference sequence). The CDR3 nucleotides read TGTGCCAGCAGCCAAGTGCGAGGGGCTGTGGGCACTGAAGCTTTCTTT. Translated: CASSQVRGAVGTEAFF.

This clonotype was counted ten times or more. The rearrangement joins TRBV12-3 or TRBV12-4 to TRBJ1-6, with 7 bases fitting TRBD1. This CDR3 contains 14 residues. With V trimmed by 6 bases and J by 7 bases, 6 bases remained unmatched. DNA for the CDR3: TGTGCCAGCAGACTAACAGGGGAAAATTCACCCCTCCACTTT. Its translation: CASRLTGENSPLHF.

This chain links TRBV6-1 with TRBJ2-2; D uncertain. The CDR3 is 13 amino acids. Trimming pared 7 bases from V and 5 bases from J, leaving 11 bases between. CDR1 is MNHNS and CDR2 is SASEGT in the germline V gene. CDR3 sequence: CASTRHPTGELFF. DNA of the CDR3: TGTGCCAGCACAAGACACCCGACCGGGGAGCTGTTTTTT.

This clonotype occurred a few times. V usage is TRBV7-8 and J usage is TRBJ1-6; 7 positions match TRBD1. This CDR3 comprises 15 residues. In germline, CDR1 is SGHVS, CDR2 FQNEAQ. Losses at the gene ends were 5 bases for V and 13 bases for J; bases not matched to a gene: 14. The CDR3 nucleotides are TGTGCCAGCAGCGGCACCAGGGACAGACCTTCGCCCCTCCACTTT. The encoded protein is CASSGTRDRPSPLHF. Full variable domain (outside the CDR3, taken from reference TRBV7-8 and TRBJ1-6): GAGVSQSPRYKVAKRGQDVALRCDPISGHVSLFWYQQALGQGPEFLTYFQNEAQLDKSGLPSDRFFAERPEGSVSTLKIQRTQQEDSAVYLCASSGTRDRPSPLHFGNGTRLTVT.

There are a few counts of this clonotype. The chain has TRBV20-1 and TRBJ1-6, with a weak D call TRBD1 (5 bases). The V and J ends lost 3 bases and 0 bases respectively, with 12 bases between them. The CDR3 length is 16 residues. The germline gives CDR1 DFQATT, CDR2 SNEGSKA (reference sequence). The CDR3 nucleotides are TGCAGTGCTAGTCGGTGGGACCTCTCCTATAATTCACCCCTCCACTTT. This gives the protein CSASRWDLSYNSPLHF.

The chain recombines TRBV5-6 with TRBJ1-5, with D perhaps matching TRBD1 (6 bases). Germline CDR1 and CDR2: SGHDT and YYEEEE. This CDR3 is 15 amino acids long. Trimming left V 4 bases short and J 0 bases short, with 11 bases between. The DNA for the CDR3 is TGTGCCAGCAGCCGGAGGGGGGTTAGCAATCAGCCCCAGCATTTT. Translated: CASSRRGVSNQPQHF.

This clonotype showed up many times. The rearrangement joins TRBV6-5 to TRBJ2-2; no firm D call. Per the germline V gene, CDR1 is MNHEY and CDR2 is SVGAGI. The CDR3 contains 13 residues. V was shortened by 2 bases and J by 6 bases, with 7 bases between the two germline ends. The DNA for the CDR3 is TGTGCCAGCAGTTACCGGTTGGCCGGGGAGCTGTTTTTT. Protein product: CASSYRLAGELFF.

V gene TRBV6-2 or TRBV6-3 combines with J gene TRBJ2-7; 10 positions agree with TRBD2. This CDR3 spans 15 amino acids. Germline V gene lookup returns CDR1 MNHEY and CDR2 SVGEGT. Trimming cost V 6 bases and J 3 bases; bases outside gene matches: 8. For the CDR3, the DNA is TGTGCCAGCAGAAACCTCCTAGCGGGGGACTACGAGCAGTACTTC. Translating gives CASRNLLAGDYEQYF.

The sample holds many counts of this clonotype. This sequence joins TRBV7-6 and TRBJ2-3; 13 bases align to TRBD2. The CDR3 has 16 amino acids. Unmatched junction bases numbered 5, after V lost 2 bases and J lost 6 bases. Germline CDR1 and CDR2: SGHVS and FNYEAQ. This chain's CDR3 is CASSLRTSGRPDTQYF. In DNA, the CDR3 is TGTGCCAGCAGCTTACGGACTAGCGGGAGACCCGATACGCAGTATTTT.

Ten or more counts support this clonotype. The V and J genes are TRBV20-1 and TRBJ1-2, with a weak D call TRBD1 (6 bases). This CDR3 has 14 residues. From germline, CDR1 is DFQATT and CDR2 SNEGSKA (reference sequence). Trimming cost V 0 bases and J 4 bases, with 12 bases left between them. CDR3 in DNA: TGCAGTGCTAGAGATCATGGAGGGGGCTATGGCTACACCTTC. Its protein is CSARDHGGGYGYTF.

This clonotype was seen a few times. The chain employs TRBV5-1 and TRBJ2-5, with D perhaps TRBD2 (6 bases). Germline V lookup: CDR1 SGHRS, CDR2 YFSETQ. The V end lost 2 bases, the J end lost 0 bases, and 14 bases lay between the germline ends. This CDR3 contains 16 residues. In DNA form, the CDR3 reads TGCGCCAGCAGCTTAGTCGGGGGATCGTACCAAGAGACCCAGTACTTC. Translated: CASSLVGGSYQETQYF.

The rearrangement uses TRBV20-1 and TRBJ2-7; 8 bases are shared with TRBD2. CDR3 length: 16 amino acids. V lost 0 bases and J lost 5; bases outside the gene matches: 12. Germline-derived CDR1 and CDR2 are DFQATT and SNEGSKA (reference sequence). Here the CDR3 reads CSARDQVPGGPDEQYF. The CDR3 DNA reads TGCAGTGCTAGAGATCAAGTTCCGGGAGGGCCGGACGAGCAGTACTTC.

This chain joins TRBV5-1 and TRBJ1-1; 12 bases line up with TRBD1. J gave up 0 bases and V 3 bases, and 6 bases lay outside the gene matches. Germline V CDR1 and CDR2: SGHRS, YFSETQ. There are 17 residues in the CDR3. CDR3: CASSSGDRGRVNTEAFF. DNA for the CDR3: TGCGCCAGCAGCTCTGGGGACAGGGGGCGGGTGAACACTGAAGCTTTCTTT.

This clonotype came up a few times. The V call is TRBV2, the J call TRBJ2-2; 10 bases match TRBD2. Germline CDR1 is SNHLY and CDR2 is FYNNEI. The V and J ends lost 5 bases and 6 bases, in that order; junction bases with no gene match: 6. The CDR3 sequence is 15 residues long. CDR3 bases: TGTGCCAGCAGTCGAGTCCTAGCGGGAGCCGGGGAGCTGTTTTTT. Translation gives CASSRVLAGAGELFF.

This clonotype was counted a few times. The chain employs TRBV4-2 and TRBJ1-2; no definite D call. Germline CDR1 is LGHNA and CDR2 is YNFKEQ. V was cut by 4 bases and J by 8 bases, with 17 bases left in between. The CDR3 totals 14 residues. CDR3 protein: CASSLETYDIGYTF. Here the CDR3 DNA reads TGTGCCAGCAGCCTCGAGACGTATGACATCGGCTACACCTTC.

In its sample, this clonotype was seen many times. The rearrangement uses TRBV20-1 and TRBJ1-5; TRBD1 agrees at 7 bases. With V trimmed by 2 bases and J by 5 bases, 6 bases remained unmatched. Germline CDR1 reads DFQATT; CDR2 reads SNEGSKA (reference sequence). The CDR3 runs to 14 residues. The CDR3 coding sequence is TGCAGTGCTAGAAACAGGGGTCGTTATCAGCCCCAGCATTTT. Protein product: CSARNRGRYQPQHF.